These 3 T cell receptor beta chains were sequenced from one sample in a study of T-cell memory formation after mild COVID-19 (dated by TCRdb to the early 2020s). Library preparation was by 5' RACE. Sequencing relied on an Illumina NovaSeq 6000. TCRdb handled the public reads itself, with Q25 trimming in fastp and clone calling in MiXCR, and kept productive beta chains. Entries that share a CDR3 protein sequence are merged under the most common genes and DNA. In all, the sample holds 250,000 to 350,000 distinct CDR3 sequences, and 13% to 15% of those were seen once. 21% of the sample is held by the ten biggest clonotypes. The source material was PBMCs or a T cell subset sorted from them (not recorded which). All receptors derive from a man younger than 35 who had mild COVID-19 (a few samples of this study predate the infection). The sample titles of this study are shuffled in the database, so cell type and time point are left out; the donor was told from shared clones.

The rearrangement uses TRBV4-2 and TRBJ2-2; D unclear. V was clipped by 0 bases and J by 6 bases, with 5 bases between them. Germline V gene sequence: CDR1 LGHNA, CDR2 YNFKEQ. The CDR3 extends over 13 amino acids. CDR3 sequence: CASSQEGPGELFF. The CDR3 DNA reads TGTGCCAGCAGCCAAGAAGGGCCCGGGGAGCTGTTTTTT.

V gene TRBV11-1 combines with J gene TRBJ1-1, with D uncertain. Between the trimmed V and J ends, which lost 3 bases and 3 bases, there was a span of 5 bases. In germline, CDR1 is SGHAT, CDR2 FQDESV (reference sequence). This CDR3 is 12 amino acids long. The CDR3: CASSFFHTEAFF. The CDR3 nucleotides are TGTGCCAGCAGCTTTTTTCACACTGAAGCTTTCTTT. Based on the CDR3 plus reference TRBV11-1 and TRBJ1-1, the full variable domain is EAEVAQSPRYKITEKSQAVAFWCDPISGHATLYWYRQILGQGPELLVQFQDESVVDDSQLPKDRFSAERLKGVDSTLKIQPAELGDSAMYLCASSFFHTEAFFGQGTRLTVV.

This rearrangement joins TRBV4-3 to TRBJ2-7, with a tentative D call TRBD2 (6 bases). CDR3 size: 14 residues. Per germline, CDR1 LGHNA and CDR2 YSLEER. V gave up 1 base and J gave up 4 bases, with 11 bases separating them. Written as DNA, the CDR3 is TGCGCCAGCAGCCAAGTCCGCGGGGCGTACGAGCAGTACTTC. Its protein product is CASSQVRGAYEQYF.